The TCR beta chain under discussion was sequenced for a study of blood T cell repertoires in COVID-19. Study summary: Samples came from the United States, Italy and Spain, spanning acute and convalescent COVID-19. Sources were T cells, B-cell-depleted T cells, or PBMCs; the material itself was cDNA or gDNA.

Authors' processing steps: Amplification with reference gene primers provided the estimates of nucleated cell counts. This table comes from immunoSEQ multiplex PCR, and its TCRdb copy is limited to in-frame clones, with some not included. Clone size and V and J calls were adopted from that table, with D and trimming inferred from the DNA. Of 60,000 to 65,000 clones listed, about 93% were seen once; the top ten hold over 8%. Sequencing was done on a sample of peripheral blood. The sequence was collected from a woman of 80 years or more with active COVID-19.

The CDR3 bases are TGTGCCAGCAGCTTAGAACCCATGGAGGGTGAGCAGTACTTC. It translates to CASSLEPMEGEQYF. The chain links TRBV11-2 to TRBJ2-7; D might be TRBD2 (6 bases). This CDR3 is 14 amino acids long. V lost 0 bases to trimming and J lost 7 bases, with 13 bases between them. Germline V gene data show CDR1 as SGHAT and CDR2 as FQNNGV.